Below are 20 T cell receptor beta chains sequenced from a single sample in a study of cytotoxic CD8 clonotypes in ibrutinib-treated CLL. Here immunoSEQ multiplex PCR was the method, and the copy in TCRdb shows in-frame clones only, minus some. The sample has about 69,000 clones, 80% seen once. The starting material was PBMCs, obtained at disease progression, from a patient treated with ibrutinib. All receptors come from a human donor with chronic lymphocytic leukemia.

This clone was recorded only once. V usage is TRBV6-5 and J usage is TRBJ1-1; D gene ambiguous. V was cut by 8 bases and J by 1 base, with 11 bases left in between. The germline V gene has CDR1 MNHEY and CDR2 SVGAGI. CDR3 size: 13 residues. The CDR3 sequence: CASRRLGNTEAFF. CDR3 DNA sequence: TGTGCCAGCCGGCGGCTCGGGAACACTGAAGCTTTCTTT.

The V and J genes are TRBV30 and TRBJ2-1, with TRBD2 as a possible D gene (6 bases). The CDR3 extends over 11 amino acids. The ends were cut back, 3 bases at V and 8 bases at J, with 8 bases in the middle. Germline V gives CDR1 GTSNPN, CDR2 SVGIG (reference sequence). CDR3 residues: CAWSGGDEQFF. The CDR3 DNA is TGTGCCTGGAGCGGCGGGGATGAGCAGTTCTTC.

CDR3 nucleotides: TGTGCCAGCAGCTTCGAAGCGGGGTCTTCCTACAATGAGCAGTTCTTC. It yields the protein CASSFEAGSSYNEQFF. The chain carries TRBV11-3 and TRBJ2-1; 7 bases line up with TRBD2. J was trimmed by 1 base and V by 3 bases; bases with no gene match: 6. The CDR3 contains 16 residues. Germline CDR1 and CDR2: SGHNT and YENEEA.

The genes are TRBV6-6 and TRBJ1-5, with 8 bases fitting TRBD1. CDR1 MNHNY and CDR2 SVGAGI come from the germline V gene (reference sequence). The CDR3 contains 16 residues. V gave up 6 bases and J gave up 4 bases; unmatched junction bases: 11. The CDR3 protein is CASSRYIRQGNQPQHF. For the CDR3, the DNA is TGTGCCAGCAGCCGCTATATCCGACAGGGGAATCAGCCCCAGCATTTT.

This clone was seen only a few times. The chain couples TRBV7-9 to TRBJ2-7; 9 nucleotides line up with TRBD1. V shed 6 bases, J shed 4 bases, and the junction held 7 bases outside the gene matches. The CDR3 covers 14 residues. Germline-derived CDR1 and CDR2 are SEHNR and FQNEAQ (reference sequence). The DNA of the CDR3 is TGTGCCAGCAGGAGGACAGGGGCACGATACGAGCAGTACTTC. This codes for CASRRTGARYEQYF. The variable domain in full, with the rest retrieved from reference TRBV7-9 and TRBJ2-7, is DTGVSQNPRHKITKRGQNVTFRCDPISEHNRLYWYRQTLGQGPEFLTYFQNEAQLEKSRLLSDRFSAERPKGSFSTLEIQRTEQGDSAMYLCASRRTGARYEQYFGPGTRLTVT.

This clone was observed once. This chain uses TRBV11-2 with TRBJ1-3; D is undetermined. This CDR3 has 15 residues. Germline V gene data show CDR1 as SGHAT and CDR2 as FQNNGV. V was shortened by 5 bases and J by 8 bases, with 19 bases between the two germline ends. The DNA of the CDR3 is TGTGCCAGCAGCCTGGGGAGTAGCTTCGGGGACACCATATATTTT. The encoded protein is CASSLGSSFGDTIYF.

The chain couples TRBV7-8 to TRBJ1-2; 7 bases are shared with TRBD1. The germline CDR1 and CDR2 sequences are SGHVS and FQNEAQ. V was clipped by 3 bases and J by 1 base; unmatched bases: 5. The CDR3 loop spans 15 amino acids. In nucleotides, the CDR3 is TGTGCCAGCAGCTTGGGACAGATTCGTAACTATGGCTACACCTTC. Translation gives CASSLGQIRNYGYTF. The full variable domain, in which reference TRBV7-8 and TRBJ1-2 provide the parts outside the CDR3, is GAGVSQSPRYKVAKRGQDVALRCDPISGHVSLFWYQQALGQGPEFLTYFQNEAQLDKSGLPSDRFFAERPEGSVSTLKIQRTQQEDSAVYLCASSLGQIRNYGYTFGSGTRLTVV.

The rearrangement uses TRBV5-4 and TRBJ1-1; TRBD1 agrees at 9 bases. Germline CDR1 SGHNT, CDR2 YYREEE (reference sequence). J was trimmed by 4 bases and V by 4 bases; bases with no gene match: 8. The CDR3 runs 15 residues. CDR3 residues: CASSTGTGSTTEAFF. For the CDR3, the DNA is TGTGCCAGCAGCACAGGGACAGGGTCGACCACTGAAGCTTTCTTT.

V is TRBV30 and J is TRBJ2-3, with D unclear. This CDR3 has 13 amino acids. CDR1 and CDR2 from the germline V gene are GTSNPN and SVGIG (reference sequence). Trimming took 0 bases from V and 3 from J, leaving 7 bases between them. The CDR3 nucleotides read TGTGCCTGGAGTGTTCTAGAAACAGATACGCAGTATTTT. Protein: CAWSVLETDTQYF. Filled out from reference TRBV30 and TRBJ2-3, the complete variable domain reads SQTIHQWPATLVQPVGSPLSLECTVEGTSNPNLYWYRQAAGRGLQLLFYSVGIGQISSEVPQNLSASRPQDRQFILSSKKLLLSDSGFYLCAWSVLETDTQYFGPGTRLTVL.

The gene calls are TRBV19 and TRBJ1-5; no clear D. This CDR3 spans 16 amino acids. The germline gives CDR1 LNHDA, CDR2 SQIVND (reference sequence). Trimming took 7 bases from V and 3 from J, leaving 19 bases between them. This chain's CDR3 is CASKPRGASPNQPQHF. For the CDR3, the DNA is TGTGCCAGTAAACCCCGGGGAGCTTCCCCCAATCAGCCCCAGCATTTT.

V usage is TRBV7-9 and J usage is TRBJ2-7; D uncertain. V lost 8 bases, J lost 1 base, and 9 bases lay in between. CDR3 length: 12 amino acids. Germline loops: CDR1 SEHNR, CDR2 FQNEAQ (reference sequence). For the CDR3, the DNA is TGTGCCAGCCGCACAGTTTCCTACGAGCAGTACTTC. It yields the protein CASRTVSYEQYF.

The chain combines TRBV10-3 with TRBJ1-4, with D possibly matching TRBD1 (5 bases). The germline CDR1 and CDR2 sequences are ENHRY and SYGVKD. Trimming removed 2 bases from V and 8 bases from J, with 12 bases in between. This CDR3 has 14 amino acids. The CDR3 DNA reads as TGTGCCATCAGTGAGAGGGGTAGGGACGAAAAACTGTTTTTT. This translates into CAISERGRDEKLFF.

V gene TRBV4-1 combines with J gene TRBJ2-5; D uncertain. The CDR3 is made up of 13 amino acids. Trimming removed 1 base from V and 2 bases from J, with 5 bases in between. CDR1 MGHRA and CDR2 YSYEKL come from the germline V gene. CDR3 residues: CASSQGPQETQYF. CDR3 bases: TGCGCCAGCAGCCAAGGCCCTCAAGAGACCCAGTACTTC.

CDR3 nucleotides: TGTGCCAGCTCACCCCTTATCGGCCCTTTCGAGCAGTACTTC. Translation gives CASSPLIGPFEQYF. V and J are TRBV18 and TRBJ2-7; D remains ambiguous. The germline CDR1 and CDR2 sequences are KGHSH and LQKENI. This CDR3 contains 14 residues. Deletions cut 3 bases from V and 6 bases from J, with 15 bases between.

CDR3 nucleotide sequence: TGCGCCAGCAGCTTGACAGGGCCATCTGGCTACACCTTC. It codes for CASSLTGPSGYTF. The J gene is TRBJ1-2, the V gene TRBV5-1, with a tentative D call TRBD1 (6 bases). This CDR3 region has 13 residues. The germline V and J ends were trimmed by 1 base and 7 bases, with 11 bases remaining between them. Looked up from germline, CDR1 is SGHRS and CDR2 is YFSETQ.

V usage is TRBV30 and J usage is TRBJ2-1; D might be TRBD2 (6 bases). The CDR3 loop spans 15 amino acids. Germline assignment: CDR1 GTSNPN and CDR2 SVGIG (reference sequence). The ends were cut back, 0 bases at V and 7 bases at J, with 16 bases in the middle. CDR3 loop: CAWSVNSGGMNEQFF. For the CDR3, the DNA is TGTGCCTGGAGTGTAAACTCAGGAGGGATGAATGAGCAGTTCTTC.

This sequence joins TRBV27 and TRBJ2-1, with D unclear. With 3 bases removed from V and 5 bases from J, the gap between germline ends came to 11 bases. Germline V gene data show CDR1 as MNHEY and CDR2 as SMNVEV (reference sequence). The CDR3 loop spans 14 amino acids. DNA for the CDR3: TGTGCCAGCAGTTTGGTCAGTGGCGACAATGAGCAGTTCTTC. It is translated as CASSLVSGDNEQFF.

This clone appeared once. CDR3 sequence: CASNRKGRLTYGYTF. The CDR3 coding sequence is TGTGCCAGTAACCGGAAGGGACGACTCACCTATGGCTACACCTTC. The rearrangement uses TRBV6-5 and TRBJ1-2; D possibly corresponds to TRBD1 (5 bases). Trimming removed 9 bases from V and 4 bases from J, with 21 bases in between. CDR1 is MNHEY and CDR2 is SVGAGI in the germline V gene. The CDR3 runs 15 residues.

In its sample, this clone was seen once. This rearrangement joins TRBV19 to TRBJ1-1, with D perhaps TRBD1 (5 bases). This CDR3 is built from 14 residues. Deletions cut 3 bases from V and 6 bases from J, with 14 bases between. Germline CDR1 is LNHDA and CDR2 is SQIVND (reference sequence). CDR3 residues: CASSILRGEAEAFF. Written as DNA, the CDR3 is TGTGCCAGTAGTATTCTGAGAGGGGAAGCTGAAGCTTTCTTT.

The chain links TRBV11-2 to TRBJ2-7; the D is unclear. CDR3 size: 11 residues. Germline V CDR1 and CDR2: SGHAT, FQNNGV. Trimming pared 2 bases from V and 4 bases from J, leaving 3 bases between. CDR3 residues: CASSLRYEQYF. The CDR3 coding sequence is TGTGCCAGCAGCTTACGGTACGAGCAGTACTTC.